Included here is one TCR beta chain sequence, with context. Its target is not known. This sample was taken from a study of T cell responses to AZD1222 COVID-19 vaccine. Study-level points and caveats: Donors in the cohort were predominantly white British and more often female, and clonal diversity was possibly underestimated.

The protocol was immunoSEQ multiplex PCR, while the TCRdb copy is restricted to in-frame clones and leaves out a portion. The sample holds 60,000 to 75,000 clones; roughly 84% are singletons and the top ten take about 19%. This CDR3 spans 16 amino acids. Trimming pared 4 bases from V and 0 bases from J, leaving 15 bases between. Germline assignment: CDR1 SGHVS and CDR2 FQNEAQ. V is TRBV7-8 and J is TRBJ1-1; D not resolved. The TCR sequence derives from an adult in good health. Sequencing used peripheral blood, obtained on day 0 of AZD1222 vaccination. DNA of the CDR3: TGTGCCAGCAGCTACCATCAGCCCCATATGAACACTGAAGCTTTCTTT. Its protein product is CASSYHQPHMNTEAFF.